This T cell receptor beta chain was sequenced during a study of beta chain features in type 1 diabetes. Overall study findings and caveats: There was no resolution here of whether HLA type influences TCRB rearrangement. Over-representation of high TCR-expressing cells was a possible consequence of cDNA sequencing. The study found that naive, central memory and Treg TCRB repertoires appeared more similar in patients than in healthy donors. For Type 1 diabetes patients, all four CD4+ subsets carried TCRB CDR3s that were moderately but significantly shorter.

The length of the CDR3 is 13 residues. Germline CDR1 reads SGHAT; CDR2 reads FQDESV (reference sequence). A word on this clone: Antigen: not known.

The entirety of the isolated RNA underwent reverse transcription, so expressed TCRB transcripts were sequenced. The table came from immunoSEQ multiplex PCR; TCRdb's copy has only in-frame clones and leaves some out. Of 150,000 to 200,000 clones detected, around 8% appear once; the ten largest clones hold 0.54%. The gene calls are TRBV11-1 and TRBJ2-3; 12 positions agree with TRBD2. This TCR derives from a woman between 18 and 30 years old with type 1 diabetes. Material for sequencing was central memory CD4+ T cells from blood. The CDR3 DNA sequence: TGTTCTAGCGGGAGGGCGCGCACAGATACGCAGTATTTT. Protein: CSSGRARTDTQYF.